The T cell receptor (beta chain) under discussion was sequenced for a study of CD8 T cells in ankylosing spondylitis. General study results and limits: Clones that were linked to disease were CD8+ and were relatively rare in peripheral blood. A TCR beta motif of eight highly homologous variants appeared characteristic of ankylosing spondylitis blood. In ankylosing spondylitis patients, matched synovial fluid reportedly showed significant enrichment of disease-linked clones. Both synovial fluid and blood in reactive arthritis had previously been reported to carry some motif variants.

Turning to this clonotype: As yet, its antigen is unknown.

CDR3 length: 15 amino acids. The V end was cut by 3 bases, the J end by 3 bases, with 12 bases between. Quantitative 5'-RACE was performed with molecular barcodes, and it yielded the TCR beta libraries. From the 5' RACE reads, TCRdb called clonotypes with MiXCR, one entry per CDR3 protein. This table has around 770,000 distinct CDR3 sequences, roughly 19% appearing once. The chain links TRBV12-3 or TRBV12-4 to TRBJ1-5; D ambiguous. The source is a male donor with ankylosing spondylitis. The sequenced sample consisted of blood, either unsorted or a sorted T cell fraction (not recorded which). CDR3 protein: CASSLREQPNQPQHF. DNA for the CDR3: TGTGCCAGCAGTTTGAGAGAACAGCCCAATCAGCCCCAGCATTTT.